These 3 T cell receptor beta chains were all obtained from the same sample, sequenced in a study of CXCR3-negative and CXCR3-positive naive CD8 T cells. Preparation of TRB cDNA libraries relied on 5' RACE carrying UMI labels. No DNA is given; TCRdb re-called the 5' RACE reads and lists each CDR3 protein once. The table counts fewer than 80,000 distinct CDR3 sequences; roughly 1.5% lies in the top ten. Sequences were obtained from naive CXCR3- CD8+ T cells from blood. Sample subset: CD45RO-CCR7+CD27+CD95- naive CD8+ T cells lacking CXCR3 (TNR3-). The receptors were sampled from a human donor in good health. Some clones in this sample may be carry-over from other donors' samples.

The chain recombines TRBV7-9 with TRBJ1-1. Germline loops: CDR1 SEHNR, CDR2 FQNEAQ (reference sequence). This CDR3 has 14 amino acids. CDR3 residues: CASSLASDYTEAFF.

The chain couples TRBV19 to TRBJ2-7. The V gene's germline CDR1 is LNHDA and CDR2 SQIVND (reference sequence). The CDR3 has 16 residues. CDR3 in amino acids: CASSSAVHPTTYEQYF.

This chain connects TRBV4-1 to TRBJ2-5; TCRdb returns TRBD2, unconfirmable since there is no DNA. Germline V gene sequence: CDR1 MGHRA, CDR2 YSYEKL. The CDR3 is 15 residues long. The CDR3 is CASSQMLAGQETQYF.